The next 10 T cell receptor beta chains were all read from a single sample in a study of CD8+CD57+ T cells in acquired aplastic anemia (dated by TCRdb to the late 2010s). The instrument was an Illumina HiSeq 2000. TCR beta VDJ combination and CDR3 sequence profiling used genomic DNA as the template. TCRdb reran the public reads through fastp at Q25 and MiXCR, keeping productive beta chains. Merged by CDR3 protein, the rows form single entries marked with the most common genes and DNA. For this sample there are about 48,000 distinct CDR3 sequences; approximately 78% appear just once. 30% to 40% of the sample is held by the ten biggest clonotypes. Material: sorted CD4+, CD8+, or CD8+CD57+ T cells (not recorded which) from PBMCs. These receptors came from a human donor in good health, serving as a control.

This chain joins TRBV7-2 and TRBJ1-1; tentative D call: TRBD1 (6 bases). The CDR3 has 13 residues. Deletions cut 1 base from V and 12 bases from J, with 15 bases between. CDR1 and CDR2 from the germline V gene are SGHTA and FQGNSA. The DNA of the CDR3 is TGTGCCAGCAGCTTAGTAAACGGACAGTTAACTTTCTTT. It codes for CASSLVNGQLTFF. The full variable domain, rest sourced from reference TRBV7-2 and TRBJ1-1, is GAGVSQSPSNKVTEKGKDVELRCDPISGHTALYWYRQSLGQGLEFLIYFQGNSAPDKSGLPSDRFSAERTGGSVSTLTIQRTQQEDSAVYLCASSLVNGQLTFFGQGTRLTVV.

The chain has TRBV2 and TRBJ2-3, with TRBD1 as a possible D gene (5 bases). From germline, CDR1 is SNHLY and CDR2 FYNNEI. Trimming shortened V by 8 bases and J by 3 bases, and 18 bases separated the two germline ends. This CDR3 region has 15 residues. The CDR3: CASSEGHYRTDTQYF. The CDR3 DNA is TGTGCCAGCTCCGAAGGACATTACCGTACAGATACGCAGTATTTT.

This sequence joins TRBV4-1 and TRBJ2-3, with D tentatively TRBD1 or TRBD2 (5 bases each). The CDR3 contains 15 residues. V was shortened by 4 bases and J by 2 bases, with 13 bases between the two germline ends. CDR1 is MGHRA, CDR2 YSYEKL, per germline. The chain's CDR3 is CASSPGTLPTDTQYF. In nucleotides, the CDR3 is TGCGCCAGCAGCCCAGGGACCCTGCCCACAGATACGCAGTATTTT.

This rearrangement joins TRBV15 to TRBJ2-5; D possibly corresponds to TRBD1 (6 bases). Looked up from germline, CDR1 is LNHNV and CDR2 is YYDKDF (reference sequence). Trimming stripped 3 bases from V and 5 bases from J, with 13 bases between. The CDR3 is 14 amino acids. Here the CDR3 reads CATSSPRGGETQYF. The DNA for the CDR3 is TGTGCCACCAGCAGCCCGCGAGGGGGTGAGACCCAGTACTTC.

This chain connects TRBV10-2 to TRBJ1-4; D might be TRBD1 (5 bases). V lost 0 bases to trimming and J lost 6 bases, with 8 bases between them. CDR1 and CDR2 (germline): WSHSY, SAAADI. The CDR3 runs to 14 residues. The CDR3 nucleotides read TGCGCCAGCAGTGAGTCGGGAGGGGATGAAAAACTGTTTTTT. Translated, it gives CASSESGGDEKLFF.

This clonotype qualifies as medium-sized (0.01 to 0.1%). This sequence joins TRBV20-1 and TRBJ2-7; 8 bases are a match to TRBD2. Germline CDR1 DFQATT, CDR2 SNEGSKA (reference sequence). The V gene end was trimmed by 5 bases and the J gene end by 0 bases; junction bases not matched to a gene: 3. This CDR3 comprises 13 residues. The CDR3 DNA sequence: TGCAGTGCTGTAAGCGGGAGCTCCTACGAGCAGTACTTC. It is translated as CSAVSGSSYEQYF.

This chain joins TRBV7-2 and TRBJ1-4; D is possibly TRBD1 (6 bases). Trimming removed 5 bases at V and 5 bases at J, with 12 bases between. Per germline, CDR1 SGHTA and CDR2 FQGNSA. The CDR3 is 14 residues long. The CDR3 nucleotides are TGTGCCAGCAGCGTGGGGGCGGTGAATGAAAAACTGTTTTTT. Its translation: CASSVGAVNEKLFF.

Concerning this clonotype itself: Here the CDR3 omits its conserved ending phenylalanine or tryptophan, so a read error is the likely source. This rearrangement joins TRBV19 to TRBJ2-5, with TRBD2 matching over 7 bases. Losses at the gene ends were 9 bases for V and 2 bases for J; bases not matched to a gene: 18. The CDR3 sequence is 17 residues long. Germline assignment: CDR1 LNHDA and CDR2 SQIVND (reference sequence). The CDR3 DNA is TGTGCCAGCAGCTTCCCCCGTCCGGGACTACAACAAGAGACCCAGTACTCC. Its protein product is CASSFPRPGLQQETQYS.

The V call is TRBV7-2, the J call TRBJ1-3; D is unclear. The CDR3 has 13 residues. CDR1 and CDR2 from the germline V gene are SGHTA and FQGNSA. V was pared by 1 base and J by 1 base, with 2 bases between. CDR3 coding DNA: TGTGCCAGCAGCTTAGTGTCTGGAAACACCATATATTTT. This gives the protein CASSLVSGNTIYF.

The chain couples TRBV24-1 to TRBJ2-7; D gene uncertain. CDR1 is KGHDR and CDR2 is SFDVKD in the germline V gene. V shed 4 bases and J shed 6 bases, with 9 bases lying between them. This CDR3 has 12 amino acids. The CDR3 DNA reads TGTGCCACCAGTGAAGAGCTGGGCGAGCAGTACTTC. The encoded protein is CATSEELGEQYF.